This T cell receptor (beta chain) originates from a study of OX40 agonist ivuxolimab in advanced cancers. Study-level information: An agonistic anti-OX40 (CD134) antibody, ivuxolimab, was used to treat the patients. Findings of the study overall: Normalized T-cell clonal expansion was also low in a subset of nonresponders.

Blood sampling was done at baseline, cycle 4 day 1, and cycle 7 day 1. The length of the CDR3 is 15 residues. The V gene's germline CDR1 is SGHDN and CDR2 FVKESK. V trimming: 5 bases; J trimming: 3 bases; junction bases outside the gene matches: 8. Using immunoSEQ multiplex PCR, the repertoire was profiled, and TCRdb retains in-frame clones only, with some absent. The sample shows 67,000 or so clones, around 85% of them seen only once. In regard to this clone: Its target is not known.

The chain has TRBV14 and TRBJ2-3; TRBD2 agrees at 7 bases. Here the sequenced sample was CD4+ or CD8+ T cells sorted from blood, taken in a trial of the OX40 agonist ivuxolimab. The sequence was obtained from an adult with an advanced solid tumor such as melanoma, head and neck, liver or kidney cancer. The CDR3 DNA is TGTGCCAGCAGCAAGGCGGGAGCTAGAACAGATACGCAGTATTTT. Translation: CASSKAGARTDTQYF.